These T cell receptor beta chains were read from a single sample in a study of cytomegalovirus exposure and HLA in healthy donors. Clones were read by immunoSEQ multiplex PCR, and TCRdb kept only the in-frame ones, dropping some. The data contain approximately 190,000 clones, 70% to 85% of them singletons. The sample taken for sequencing was PBMCs. All receptors come from a man aged 35-49 years in good health and CMV-seropositive. Each CDR3 is given with its conserved first and last residue. Each record gives: clone size, D gene, V gene, J gene, CDR3 length, CDR3 DNA, CDR3 protein. A D gene is named only where the DNA matches it firmly. The size entry is marked missing in some rows and otherwise reads once, few, many or a size class.

clone_size: -
d_call: TRBD1
v_call: TRBV28
j_call: TRBJ1-5
cdr3_length: 14
cdr3_nt: TGTGCCAGCAAACAGGGGGCGGGCAATCAGCCCCAGCATTTT
cdr3_aa: CASKQGAGNQPQHF

clone_size: -
d_call: -
v_call: TRBV5-1
j_call: TRBJ1-3
cdr3_length: 16
cdr3_nt: TGCGCCAGCAGCTTGGCCGAGGCAGGGCCGGGAAACACCATATATTTT
cdr3_aa: CASSLAEAGPGNTIYF

clone_size: -
d_call: TRBD1
v_call: TRBV11-2
j_call: TRBJ1-5
cdr3_length: 13
cdr3_nt: TGTGCCAGCAGCGGACAGGGTGATCAGCCCCAGCATTTT
cdr3_aa: CASSGQGDQPQHF

clone_size: -
d_call: TRBD1
v_call: TRBV7-2
j_call: TRBJ2-5
cdr3_length: 14
cdr3_nt: TGTGCCAGCAGCTTAGGCAGGGGGCACGAGACCCAGTACTTC
cdr3_aa: CASSLGRGHETQYF

clone_size: once
d_call: -
v_call: TRBV7-2
j_call: TRBJ2-7
cdr3_length: 15
cdr3_nt: TGTGCCAGCAGCTTAGAAGGGGCCCCTTGGTACGAGCAGTACTTC
cdr3_aa: CASSLEGAPWYEQYF

clone_size: -
d_call: -
v_call: TRBV29-1
j_call: TRBJ2-7
cdr3_length: 13
cdr3_nt: TGCAGTTTTGAAGACCCCCAGGCCTACGAGCAGTACTTC
cdr3_aa: CSFEDPQAYEQYF

clone_size: -
d_call: TRBD2
v_call: TRBV27
j_call: TRBJ2-5
cdr3_length: 13
cdr3_nt: TGTGCCAGCAGTTTCTCGACTAGCGGTCCCCAGTACTTC
cdr3_aa: CASSFSTSGPQYF

clone_size: -
d_call: TRBD1
v_call: TRBV5-1
j_call: TRBJ1-2
cdr3_length: 14
cdr3_nt: TGCGCCAGCAGCTGGGGGACAGGAACCTATGGCTACACCTTC
cdr3_aa: CASSWGTGTYGYTF

clone_size: -
d_call: -
v_call: TRBV7-9
j_call: TRBJ2-1
cdr3_length: 13
cdr3_nt: TGTGCCAGCAGCTTTTTAGTGGACAATGAGCAGTTCTTC
cdr3_aa: CASSFLVDNEQFF

clone_size: -
d_call: -
v_call: TRBV19
j_call: TRBJ2-7
cdr3_length: 15
cdr3_nt: TGTGCCAGTAGTATAGTTGGGGTCGGGATCTACGAGCAGTACTTC
cdr3_aa: CASSIVGVGIYEQYF

clone_size: -
d_call: -
v_call: TRBV28
j_call: TRBJ1-2
cdr3_length: 11
cdr3_nt: TGTGCCAGCAGGGCAGAATATGGCTACACCTTC
cdr3_aa: CASRAEYGYTF

clone_size: -
d_call: TRBD1
v_call: TRBV14
j_call: TRBJ2-2
cdr3_length: 14
cdr3_nt: TGTGCCAGCAGCCAACGGACAGGGGCCGGGGAGCTGTTTTTT
cdr3_aa: CASSQRTGAGELFF

clone_size: -
d_call: -
v_call: TRBV6-5
j_call: TRBJ1-2
cdr3_length: 12
cdr3_nt: TGTGCCAGCAGCCAGGGGAACTATGGCTACACCTTC
cdr3_aa: CASSQGNYGYTF

clone_size: -
d_call: -
v_call: TRBV7-9
j_call: TRBJ1-2
cdr3_length: 16
cdr3_nt: TGTGCCAGCAGCTCCTCGGGGGGGGAGGCTAACTATGGCTACACCTTC
cdr3_aa: CASSSSGGEANYGYTF

clone_size: -
d_call: TRBD2
v_call: TRBV13
j_call: TRBJ2-1
cdr3_length: 16
cdr3_nt: TGTGCCAGCAGCCTGGCGGGGGGGAGCTCCTACAATGAGCAGTTCTTC
cdr3_aa: CASSLAGGSSYNEQFF

clone_size: -
d_call: -
v_call: TRBV6-5
j_call: TRBJ1-3
cdr3_length: 15
cdr3_nt: TGTGCCATCAGCCCGGGACTGAGCTCTGGAAACACCATATATTTT
cdr3_aa: CAISPGLSSGNTIYF

clone_size: -
d_call: TRBD1
v_call: TRBV18
j_call: TRBJ1-5
cdr3_length: 16
cdr3_nt: TGTGCCAGCTCCCCGCCGGGACAGAGCACAAATCAGCCCCAGCATTTT
cdr3_aa: CASSPPGQSTNQPQHF

clone_size: -
d_call: -
v_call: TRBV11-3
j_call: TRBJ2-1
cdr3_length: 17
cdr3_nt: TGTGCCTATAATAAAGGCCGCAGGTTGACGGGGTACAATGAGCAGTTCTTC
cdr3_aa: CAYNKGRRLTGYNEQFF

clone_size: -
d_call: TRBD2
v_call: TRBV5-1
j_call: TRBJ2-3
cdr3_length: 14
cdr3_nt: TGCGCCAGCAGCTACTTGACTAGCTCAGATACGCAGTATTTT
cdr3_aa: CASSYLTSSDTQYF

clone_size: few
d_call: TRBD2
v_call: TRBV9
j_call: TRBJ2-5
cdr3_length: 17
cdr3_nt: TGTGCCAGCAGCCCCCGGCTACGTAGCGGGGCACAAGAGACCCAGTACTTC
cdr3_aa: CASSPRLRSGAQETQYF

clone_size: -
d_call: -
v_call: TRBV5-1
j_call: TRBJ2-1
cdr3_length: 14
cdr3_nt: TGCGCCAGCAGCTTACAGGGTTCTAACAATGAGCAGTTCTTC
cdr3_aa: CASSLQGSNNEQFF

clone_size: -
d_call: TRBD1
v_call: TRBV12-5
j_call: TRBJ2-7
cdr3_length: 15
cdr3_nt: TGTGCTAGTGCCCTCGGGACAGGTTCTTTCTACGAGCAGTACTTC
cdr3_aa: CASALGTGSFYEQYF

clone_size: -
d_call: -
v_call: TRBV4-2
j_call: TRBJ1-1
cdr3_length: 13
cdr3_nt: TGTGCCAGCAGCACGGACATGAACACTGAAGCTTTCTTT
cdr3_aa: CASSTDMNTEAFF

clone_size: -
d_call: -
v_call: TRBV6-5
j_call: TRBJ2-4
cdr3_length: 13
cdr3_nt: TGTGCCAGCAGTTACGAGTCACAGGGCCGGGAGTACTTC
cdr3_aa: CASSYESQGREYF

clone_size: -
d_call: TRBD1
v_call: TRBV6-1
j_call: TRBJ1-6
cdr3_length: 15
cdr3_nt: TGTGCCAGCAAGATGAAACAGGGGCCTAATAAGGCCCTCCACTTT
cdr3_aa: CASKMKQGPNKALHF

clone_size: -
d_call: TRBD2
v_call: TRBV11-2
j_call: TRBJ2-3
cdr3_length: 16
cdr3_nt: TGTGCCAGCAGCCAACTTAGCGGGGGTGGCCCAGGTACGCAGTATTTT
cdr3_aa: CASSQLSGGGPGTQYF

clone_size: -
d_call: -
v_call: TRBV19
j_call: TRBJ1-2
cdr3_length: 14
cdr3_nt: TGTGCCACTATCCCCCACGGACAGAACTATGGCTACACCTTC
cdr3_aa: CATIPHGQNYGYTF

clone_size: -
d_call: TRBD2
v_call: TRBV6-1
j_call: TRBJ2-7
cdr3_length: 16
cdr3_nt: TGTGCCAGCAGTGAATCTCAGGGAGGGCCTGGTGGCGAGCAGTACTTC
cdr3_aa: CASSESQGGPGGEQYF

clone_size: -
d_call: -
v_call: TRBV14
j_call: TRBJ2-7
cdr3_length: 15
cdr3_nt: TGTGCCAGCAGCCAAGAAGGGAAGGGGGGGTACGAGCAGTACTTC
cdr3_aa: CASSQEGKGGYEQYF

clone_size: -
d_call: TRBD1
v_call: TRBV5-5
j_call: TRBJ2-7
cdr3_length: 13
cdr3_nt: TGTGCCAGCAGCTTGAGGGGGCTTACGGAGCAGTACTTC
cdr3_aa: CASSLRGLTEQYF

clone_size: -
d_call: -
v_call: TRBV20-1
j_call: TRBJ1-2
cdr3_length: 10
cdr3_nt: TGCAGTGCCCCTTTTGATGGCTACACCTTC
cdr3_aa: CSAPFDGYTF

clone_size: -
d_call: TRBD1
v_call: TRBV19
j_call: TRBJ2-2
cdr3_length: 15
cdr3_nt: TGTGCCAGTAGTAGGGGACAGGGTTCCACCGGGGAGCTGTTTTTT
cdr3_aa: CASSRGQGSTGELFF

clone_size: -
d_call: TRBD1
v_call: TRBV7-9
j_call: TRBJ2-7
cdr3_length: 13
cdr3_nt: TGTGCCAGCAGCCTGGACAGGGTTAACGAGCAGTACTTC
cdr3_aa: CASSLDRVNEQYF

clone_size: once
d_call: TRBD1
v_call: TRBV10-3
j_call: TRBJ2-5
cdr3_length: 15
cdr3_nt: TGTGCCATCAGTGTTTCGGTCGGGACAGGAGAGACCCAGTACTTC
cdr3_aa: CAISVSVGTGETQYF

clone_size: -
d_call: TRBD1
v_call: TRBV28
j_call: TRBJ2-7
cdr3_length: 17
cdr3_nt: TGTGCCAGCAGTCCCGCCACCGGACAGGGAGCCCTTTACGAGCAGTACTTC
cdr3_aa: CASSPATGQGALYEQYF

clone_size: -
d_call: -
v_call: TRBV5-1
j_call: TRBJ2-1
cdr3_length: 16
cdr3_nt: TGCGCCAGCAGCTTGGGGTCTCAGGGTCCCTACAATGAGCAGTTCTTC
cdr3_aa: CASSLGSQGPYNEQFF

clone_size: few
d_call: -
v_call: TRBV2
j_call: TRBJ1-1
cdr3_length: 14
cdr3_nt: TGTGCCAGCAGTCCTGGACAGTTGAACACTGAAGCTTTCTTT
cdr3_aa: CASSPGQLNTEAFF

clone_size: -
d_call: TRBD1
v_call: TRBV9
j_call: TRBJ1-1
cdr3_length: 14
cdr3_nt: TGTGCCAGCAGCGCGACAGGGCAGAACACTGAAGCTTTCTTT
cdr3_aa: CASSATGQNTEAFF

clone_size: -
d_call: TRBD1
v_call: TRBV15
j_call: TRBJ1-4
cdr3_length: 15
cdr3_nt: TGTGCCACCAGCCCACGACAGGGGCGGAATGAAAAACTGTTTTTT
cdr3_aa: CATSPRQGRNEKLFF

clone_size: few
d_call: -
v_call: TRBV5-4
j_call: TRBJ2-1
cdr3_length: 14
cdr3_nt: TGTGCCAGCAGCTTGGGGACGACAGGCAATGAGCAGTTCTTC
cdr3_aa: CASSLGTTGNEQFF

clone_size: -
d_call: TRBD1
v_call: TRBV6-6
j_call: TRBJ2-3
cdr3_length: 14
cdr3_nt: TGTGCCAGCAGACTCACAGGGGGCACAGATACGCAGTATTTT
cdr3_aa: CASRLTGGTDTQYF

clone_size: -
d_call: TRBD1
v_call: TRBV5-6
j_call: TRBJ2-1
cdr3_length: 15
cdr3_nt: TGTGCCAGCAGCCCGGGACAGGGGGCCTACAATGAGCAGTTCTTC
cdr3_aa: CASSPGQGAYNEQFF

clone_size: -
d_call: TRBD2
v_call: TRBV7-9
j_call: TRBJ2-2
cdr3_length: 14
cdr3_nt: TGTGCCACCCAAGTGGAGCGGGAGGTCGGGGAGCTGTTTTTT
cdr3_aa: CATQVEREVGELFF

clone_size: -
d_call: TRBD1
v_call: TRBV19
j_call: TRBJ2-7
cdr3_length: 13
cdr3_nt: TGTGCCAGTAGTGATGGACAGGGTTACGAGCAGTACTTC
cdr3_aa: CASSDGQGYEQYF

clone_size: -
d_call: -
v_call: TRBV9
j_call: TRBJ2-3
cdr3_length: 17
cdr3_nt: TGTGCCAGCAGCGTAGATCCCAAGGAGGCCCTCACGAATACGCAGTATTTT
cdr3_aa: CASSVDPKEALTNTQYF

clone_size: -
d_call: -
v_call: TRBV6-5
j_call: TRBJ2-2
cdr3_length: 15
cdr3_nt: TGTGCCACGACCCTTACAGGGCCAAACACCGGGGAGCTGTTTTTT
cdr3_aa: CATTLTGPNTGELFF

clone_size: -
d_call: TRBD1
v_call: TRBV7-8
j_call: TRBJ2-6
cdr3_length: 17
cdr3_nt: TGTGCCAGCAGCCAACGGACAGGGAGCTCTGGGGCCAACGTCCTGACTTTC
cdr3_aa: CASSQRTGSSGANVLTF

clone_size: -
d_call: -
v_call: TRBV7-3
j_call: TRBJ2-1
cdr3_length: 15
cdr3_nt: TGTGCCAGCAGCAGGAGTGGGGCCACACACAATGAGCAGTTCTTC
cdr3_aa: CASSRSGATHNEQFF

clone_size: -
d_call: -
v_call: TRBV13
j_call: TRBJ2-7
cdr3_length: 12
cdr3_nt: TGTGCCAGCAGCTTAGTGGGGCACGAGCAGTACTTC
cdr3_aa: CASSLVGHEQYF

clone_size: -
d_call: -
v_call: TRBV21-1
j_call: TRBJ2-5
cdr3_length: 15
cdr3_nt: TGTGCCAGCAGCGTCGGACTAGCGAGCCAAGAGACCCAGTACTTC
cdr3_aa: CASSVGLASQETQYF

clone_size: -
d_call: TRBD2
v_call: TRBV29-1
j_call: TRBJ2-7
cdr3_length: 15
cdr3_nt: TGCAGCGTTGAGGACGGGACTAGCGGGTACTACGAGCAGTACTTC
cdr3_aa: CSVEDGTSGYYEQYF

clone_size: -
d_call: TRBD1
v_call: TRBV2
j_call: TRBJ1-1
cdr3_length: 14
cdr3_nt: TGTGCCAGCAACCGACAGGGGCTAGGCACTGAAGCTTTCTTT
cdr3_aa: CASNRQGLGTEAFF

clone_size: -
d_call: TRBD1
v_call: TRBV19
j_call: TRBJ1-1
cdr3_length: 13
cdr3_nt: TGTGCCAGTCGCAGGGACAGGAATGCCGAAGCTTTCTTT
cdr3_aa: CASRRDRNAEAFF

clone_size: -
d_call: TRBD1
v_call: TRBV19
j_call: TRBJ1-3
cdr3_length: 15
cdr3_nt: TGTGCCAGTAGTTTTGACAGGGGGTATGGAAACACCATATATTTT
cdr3_aa: CASSFDRGYGNTIYF

clone_size: -
d_call: TRBD1
v_call: TRBV18
j_call: TRBJ1-2
cdr3_length: 13
cdr3_nt: TGTGCCAGCTCACTAGGTGGGACAGGCCTCTACACCTTC
cdr3_aa: CASSLGGTGLYTF

clone_size: once
d_call: TRBD2
v_call: TRBV30
j_call: TRBJ2-5
cdr3_length: 15
cdr3_nt: TGTGCCTGGAGTAAGGGACTAGCGGGACAAGAGACCCAGTACTTC
cdr3_aa: CAWSKGLAGQETQYF

clone_size: -
d_call: TRBD2
v_call: TRBV9
j_call: TRBJ2-1
cdr3_length: 17
cdr3_nt: TGTGCCAGCAGGGTGGGCCCCGGGACTAGCGAGTCCAGTGAGCAGTTCTTC
cdr3_aa: CASRVGPGTSESSEQFF

clone_size: -
d_call: -
v_call: TRBV10-3
j_call: TRBJ1-1
cdr3_length: 11
cdr3_nt: TGTGCCATCAGCCGGGGAGTCGAAGCTTTCTTT
cdr3_aa: CAISRGVEAFF